The 26 T cell receptor beta chains reported below all come from one sample, sequenced in a study of immune cell composition in non-small cell lung cancer. Normal lung was taken at the farthest possible site, at least 3 cm from tumour. Generated by immunoSEQ multiplex PCR, the TCRdb table keeps only in-frame clones and is missing some. The sample has over 2,500 clones, about three quarters seen once; the top ten hold around a sixth. The sample was non-adjacent lung tissue. These receptor sequences come from a human donor with non-small cell lung cancer.

The genes are TRBV10-3 and TRBJ1-2; 8 bases align to TRBD1. Per the germline V gene, CDR1 is ENHRY and CDR2 is SYGVKD. The CDR3 is 13 amino acids. V shed 5 bases, J shed 3 bases, and the junction held 2 bases outside the gene matches. Written as DNA, the CDR3 is TGTGCCATCAGTCCGGACAGGGACTATGGCTACACCTTC. This translates into CAISPDRDYGYTF.

The rearrangement uses TRBV27 and TRBJ1-4; TRBD1 might be the D (5 bases). The CDR3 length is 10 residues. The V end was cut by 11 bases, the J end by 8 bases, with 9 bases between. Germline CDR1 and CDR2: MNHEY and SMNVEV (reference sequence). The CDR3 loop is CAQPGEKLFF. The CDR3, as DNA: TGTGCCCAACCAGGGGAAAAACTGTTTTTT.

The V call is TRBV30, the J call TRBJ2-1; TRBD2 matches at 7 bases. Germline-derived CDR1 and CDR2 are GTSNPN and SVGIG (reference sequence). The CDR3 extends over 12 amino acids. The CDR3 region has the DNA TGTGCTTGGGGGGGGACTCGGAATGAGCAGTTCTTC. This encodes CAWGGTRNEQFF.

The CDR3 coding sequence is TGTGCCAGCAGCCGTGCTAGCGGGAGCTCCTACGAGCAGTACTTC. Its protein is CASSRASGSSYEQYF. The chain uses TRBV11-2 and TRBJ2-7; 10 bases are a match to TRBD2. CDR3 length: 15 amino acids. CDR1 and CDR2 (germline): SGHAT, FQNNGV. Trimming cost V 5 bases and J 0 bases; bases outside gene matches: 4.

V gene TRBV11-2 combines with J gene TRBJ1-1, with D tentatively TRBD1 (6 bases). CDR1 and CDR2 (germline): SGHAT, FQNNGV. The V end was cut by 6 bases, the J end by 4 bases, with 15 bases between. The CDR3 spans 14 residues. Here the CDR3 reads CASSPITGSTEAFF. The CDR3 bases are TGTGCCAGCAGTCCAATCACAGGGAGCACTGAAGCTTTCTTT.

The chain links TRBV14 to TRBJ2-2, with TRBD1 matching over 8 bases. CDR1 and CDR2 from the germline V gene are SGHDN and FVKESK. Trimming cost V 1 base and J 6 bases; bases outside gene matches: 10. The CDR3 spans 17 residues. CDR3 DNA: TGTGCCAGCAGCCAAGCAGCCGGGACAGGTGCACCCGGGGAGCTGTTTTTT. Its protein product is CASSQAAGTGAPGELFF.

The J gene is TRBJ2-5, the V gene TRBV7-3; the D gene is possibly TRBD2 (5 bases). V was clipped by 0 bases and J by 5 bases, with 7 bases between them. This CDR3 spans 13 amino acids. Germline CDR1 and CDR2: SGHTA and FQGTGA. This chain's CDR3 is CASSLTSGETQYF. CDR3 sequence (DNA): TGTGCCAGCAGCTTAACATCGGGGGAGACCCAGTACTTC. Combining the CDR3 with reference TRBV7-3 and TRBJ2-5 gives the whole variable domain GAGVSQTPSNKVTEKGKYVELRCDPISGHTALYWYRQSLGQGPEFLIYFQGTGAADDSGLPNDRFFAVRPEGSVSTLKIQRTERGDSAVYLCASSLTSGETQYFGPGTRLLVL.

The chain is built from TRBV19 and TRBJ2-5; 8 positions match TRBD1. Germline assignment: CDR1 LNHDA and CDR2 SQIVND (reference sequence). This CDR3 comprises 15 residues. The ends lost 5 bases at V and 5 bases at J; junction bases unmatched: 10. The CDR3 nucleotides are TGTGCCAGTAGTGGGGGCGGCAGGGGGCTGGAGACCCAGTACTTC. Protein: CASSGGGRGLETQYF. Supplemented by reference TRBV19 and TRBJ2-5, the full variable domain reads DGGITQSPKYLFRKEGQNVTLSCEQNLNHDAMYWYRQDPGQGLRLIYYSQIVNDFQKGDIAEGYSVSREKKESFPLTVTSAQKNPTAFYLCASSGGGRGLETQYFGPGTRLLVL.

The chain recombines TRBV2 with TRBJ2-2; D perhaps matches TRBD1 (6 bases). The CDR3 covers 15 residues. The germline V gene encodes CDR1 SNHLY and CDR2 FYNNEI. Trimming took off 4 bases at V and 5 bases at J, with 14 bases between the two ends. In DNA form, the CDR3 reads TGTGCCAGCAGTGCCCGTCCCACAGGGACCGGGGAGCTGTTTTTT. Its protein is CASSARPTGTGELFF.

The V and J genes are TRBV5-1 and TRBJ1-1; D may be TRBD1 (5 bases). V lost 0 bases and J 8 bases, leaving 11 bases between the germline ends. Looked up from germline, CDR1 is SGHRS and CDR2 is YFSETQ. There are 13 residues in the CDR3. CDR3 nucleotides: TGCGCCAGCAGCTTGGAAGGGGCAGGAGAAGCTTTCTTT. It is translated as CASSLEGAGEAFF.

The chain employs TRBV2 and TRBJ1-2; D call uncertain. Looked up from germline, CDR1 is SNHLY and CDR2 is FYNNEI. The V end lost 8 bases, the J end lost 4 bases, and 11 bases lay between the germline ends. This CDR3 has 12 residues. CDR3 protein: CASSASFYGYTF. In nucleotides, the CDR3 is TGTGCCAGCTCAGCGAGCTTCTATGGCTACACCTTC.

The CDR3 region is CASSRGRVGELFF. CDR3 DNA: TGTGCCAGCAGCCGGGGAAGGGTGGGGGAGCTGTTTTTT. The chain combines TRBV2 with TRBJ2-2, with a tentative D call TRBD2 (5 bases). This CDR3 has 13 amino acids. V dropped 6 bases and J dropped 8 bases, with 13 bases sitting between them. The germline V gene has CDR1 SNHLY and CDR2 FYNNEI. The whole variable domain, filled in from reference TRBV2 and TRBJ2-2, reads EPEVTQTPSHQVTQMGQEVILRCVPISNHLYFYWYRQILGQKVEFLVSFYNNEISEKSEIFDDQFSVERPDGSNFTLKIRSTKLEDSAMYFCASSRGRVGELFFGEGSRLTVL.

This sequence joins TRBV7-9 and TRBJ2-3; 10 positions match TRBD2. CDR1 is SEHNR and CDR2 is FQNEAQ in the germline V gene (reference sequence). V lost 2 bases to trimming and J lost 4 bases; unmatched junction nucleotides: 9. The CDR3 is made up of 17 amino acids. In nucleotides, the CDR3 is TGTGCCAGCAGCTTACCCCCCCAGCGGGGGGGGGCAGATACGCAGTATTTT. Its protein is CASSLPPQRGGADTQYF.

The V call is TRBV19, the J call TRBJ2-3; 10 bases are a match to TRBD2. The V and J ends lost 4 bases and 3 bases, in that order; junction bases with no gene match: 7. Per germline, CDR1 LNHDA and CDR2 SQIVND (reference sequence). The length of the CDR3 is 16 residues. This chain's CDR3 is CASSTLAGEGTDTQYF. For the CDR3, the DNA is TGTGCCAGTAGTACTCTAGCGGGAGAGGGGACAGATACGCAGTATTTT.

This clone showed up just a few times. The chain carries TRBV19 and TRBJ1-2, with TRBD1 matching over 10 bases. This CDR3 spans 14 amino acids. The ends lost 5 bases at V and 7 bases at J; junction bases unmatched: 7. Germline V CDR1 and CDR2: LNHDA, SQIVND (reference sequence). Here the CDR3 reads CASSSPRDRGGYTF. CDR3 DNA: TGTGCCAGTAGTTCTCCCCGGGACAGGGGTGGCTACACCTTC.

The chain employs TRBV13 and TRBJ2-7; no clear D. The CDR3 length is 13 residues. The germline gives CDR1 PRHDT, CDR2 FYEKMQ (reference sequence). Trimming stripped 2 bases from V and 0 bases from J, with 5 bases between. CDR3 DNA sequence: TGTGCCAGCAGCTTATACACCTCCTACGAGCAGTACTTC. It yields the protein CASSLYTSYEQYF. The full variable domain, its missing parts supplied by reference TRBV13 and TRBJ2-7, is AAGVIQSPRHLIKEKRETATLKCYPIPRHDTVYWYQQGPGQDPQFLISFYEKMQSDKGSIPDRFSAQQFSDYHSELNMSSLELGDSALYFCASSLYTSYEQYFGPGTRLTVT.

This chain uses TRBV7-9 with TRBJ2-5, with TRBD2 matching 11 bases. The CDR3 sequence is 14 residues long. V lost 5 bases, J lost 6 bases, and 5 bases stayed unmatched. Germline V gives CDR1 SEHNR, CDR2 FQNEAQ (reference sequence). The CDR3 protein is CASSMTSGVKTQYF. The DNA for the CDR3 is TGTGCCAGCAGCATGACTAGCGGGGTGAAGACCCAGTACTTC.

The chain couples TRBV6-1 to TRBJ1-2; no clear D gene. This CDR3 spans 12 amino acids. Germline CDR1 reads MNHNS; CDR2 reads SASEGT. The V end lost 6 bases, the J end lost 2 bases, and 7 bases lay between the germline ends. The DNA of the CDR3 is TGTGCCAGCAGGCCAACAAACTATGGCTACACCTTC. It yields the protein CASRPTNYGYTF.

This chain connects TRBV28 to TRBJ1-1, with D maybe TRBD1 (6 bases). This CDR3 contains 12 residues. The germline V gene encodes CDR1 MDHEN and CDR2 SYDVKM. V lost 5 bases, J lost 11 bases, and 15 bases lay in between. This chain's CDR3 is CASSLLQGRAFF. CDR3 DNA: TGTGCCAGCAGTCTCCTTCAGGGGCGGGCTTTCTTT. The whole variable domain, filled in from reference TRBV28 and TRBJ1-1, reads DVKVTQSSRYLVKRTGEKVFLECVQDMDHENMFWYRQDPGLGLRLIYFSYDVKMKEKGDIPEGYSVSREKKERFSLILESASTNQTSMYLCASSLLQGRAFFGQGTRLTVV.

Remarks on this clone: Its ends do not fully match the called genes, so a read error is possible. The V gene is TRBV2, the J gene TRBJ2-7, with D perhaps TRBD1 (6 bases). There are 13 residues in the CDR3. Germline CDR1 SNHLY, CDR2 FYNNEI. The CDR3 nucleotides read TGTGTCAGCAGTCGACAGGTTTCCTACGAGCAGTACTTC. It translates to CVSSRQVSYEQYF.

This rearrangement joins TRBV5-5 to TRBJ2-1, with TRBD1 identical over 7 bases. J was trimmed by 12 bases and V by 2 bases; bases with no gene match: 5. Germline loops: CDR1 SGHKS, CDR2 YYEKEE (reference sequence). The CDR3 has 12 amino acids. Here the CDR3 DNA reads TGTGCCAGCAGCTTACGGGACAGCGGGCAGTTCTTC. Translated, it gives CASSLRDSGQFF.

This clone turned up a few times. This chain uses TRBV7-6 with TRBJ2-7, with 9 bases lining up with TRBD1. Per the germline V gene, CDR1 is SGHVS and CDR2 is FNYEAQ. The CDR3 length is 16 residues. The V and J ends lost 5 bases and 5 bases, in that order; junction bases with no gene match: 13. CDR3 region: CASSERPGQGYHEQYF. The CDR3 bases are TGTGCCAGCAGCGAAAGACCGGGACAGGGATACCACGAGCAGTACTTC.

The chain carries TRBV11-3 and TRBJ2-3; 7 bases are shared with TRBD2. CDR3 length: 15 residues. Looked up from germline, CDR1 is SGHNT and CDR2 is YENEEA. Germline trimming cut 5 bases from V and 3 bases from J; bases unmatched to any gene: 8. This CDR3 reads CASSLSGMGTDTQYF. CDR3 sequence (DNA): TGTGCCAGCAGCCTGAGCGGGATGGGGACAGATACGCAGTATTTT. Supplemented by reference TRBV11-3 and TRBJ2-3, the full variable domain reads EAGVVQSPRYKIIEKKQPVAFWCNPISGHNTLYWYLQNLGQGPELLIRYENEEAVDDSQLPKDRFSAERLKGVDSTLKIQPAELGDSAVYLCASSLSGMGTDTQYFGPGTRLTVL.

The genes are TRBV30 and TRBJ1-2; 8 bases line up with TRBD1. Germline V gene sequence: CDR1 GTSNPN, CDR2 SVGIG (reference sequence). With 5 bases clipped from V and 10 bases from J, the junction kept 21 bases outside the gene matches. This CDR3 region has 16 residues. CDR3 amino acids: CAWSPKTGETSHLYTF. DNA for the CDR3: TGTGCCTGGTCCCCCAAGACAGGGGAAACCTCCCACCTCTACACCTTC.

The rearrangement joins TRBV9 to TRBJ2-1; D may be TRBD2 (5 bases). This CDR3 is built from 12 residues. The V gene's germline CDR1 is SGDLS and CDR2 YYNGEE. Trimming stripped 0 bases from V and 13 bases from J, with 11 bases between. CDR3: CASSVVEEQQFF. For the CDR3, the DNA is TGTGCCAGCAGCGTAGTGGAGGAACAACAGTTCTTC.

V gene TRBV5-1 combines with J gene TRBJ2-1; possible D gene TRBD2, 7 bases. Deletions cut 5 bases from V and 7 bases from J, with 13 bases between. Germline values: CDR1 SGHRS, CDR2 YFSETQ. The CDR3 runs 13 residues. As DNA, the CDR3 is TGCGCCAGCAGATTAAGGGGGGGGAATGAGCAGTTCTTC. This codes for CASRLRGGNEQFF.